The TCR beta chain under discussion was sequenced for a study of CD8 T cells in ankylosing spondylitis. Overall study results and limits: Disease-associated clones were CD8+ and fairly uncommon in peripheral blood. What appeared characteristic of ankylosing spondylitis blood was a TCR beta motif of under 10 highly homologous variants. The study looked at matched synovial fluid samples from ankylosing spondylitis patients. Disease-linked clones were reported to be significantly enriched there. A number of the motif variants had already been described in reactive arthritis synovial fluid and blood.

The sample holds many counts of this clonotype. What it binds is unknown. Generation of TCR beta libraries employed quantitative 5'-RACE incorporating molecular barcodes. One entry per CDR3 protein results from TCRdb running MiXCR on the 5' RACE reads. The sample has approximately 550,000 distinct CDR3 sequences; roughly 12% are singletons. The CDR3 runs to 16 residues. Germline-derived CDR1 and CDR2 are LGHNA and YNFKEQ. Between the trimmed V and J ends, which lost 4 bases and 7 bases, there was a span of 20 bases. Input material: blood, either unsorted or a sorted T cell fraction (not recorded which). V is TRBV4-2 and J is TRBJ2-4; D perhaps matches TRBD2 (6 bases). This sequence originates from a male donor with ankylosing spondylitis. The CDR3 loop is CASSLTIAEAGNIQYF. The CDR3, as DNA: TGTGCCAGCAGCCTCACCATAGCGGAGGCGGGGAACATTCAGTACTTC.